Detailed here is one T cell receptor (beta chain). This clonotype was detected a few times. Its binding antigen is unknown. No per-base quality is available; no much larger clone lies one base away. TCRdb lists the instrument as Illumina NovaSeq 6000. cDNA libraries for TCRalpha and TCRbeta were prepared by 5'RACE using constant-segment primers, with sample barcodes and unique molecular identifiers added. RNA was extracted from every sample with Trizol reagent. The libraries were amplified in two PCR steps, and the second step added a second sample barcode and Illumina TruSeq adapters. Sequencing of libraries was performed on an Illumina NovaSeq with 2 x 150 bp paired-end reads. In the authors' own workflow: Reads were demultiplexed and collapsed into UMI-guided consensus sequences with migec v1.2.7. Using mixcr v2.1.11, UMI consensuses were aligned to TRA and TRB V and J templates and then assembled into clonotypes. Clonotypes were classified as expanded or contracted when called significant by both edgeR and NoisET, with noise models trained on biological replicates. For edgeR calls, the thresholds were a false discovery rate-adjusted p below 0.01 and a log2 fold-change of 1. PCA with hierarchical clustering of max-normalized trajectories of the 1000 most abundant clonotypes was used as exploratory dynamics analysis. The CD4 or CD8 phenotype of responding clones was assigned using the separately sequenced CD4+ and CD8+ repertoires. In-frame beta chains were kept once TCRdb had trimmed the public reads at Q25 with fastp and called clones with MiXCR. Rows are combined by CDR3 protein, so each entry shows the most common genes and DNA. TCRdb's processing, not the study's, gives the V and J calls here. The sample profile shows some 190,000 distinct CDR3 sequences; around 19% of them were found once. Roughly 2.4% of the sample is taken by the ten largest.

These data belong to a study of T-cell memory formation after mild COVID-19 (dated by TCRdb to the early 2020s). Study-level background: TCR sequence clusters from the two donors were found to be largely donor specific. The cohort was made up of two young adult volunteers, one female and one male, who were previously healthy. In a couple of donors, T-cell clones that expanded and contracted after mild COVID-19 were tracked by sequencing TCRalpha and TCRbeta repertoires over time.

Results the study describes overall, beyond this receptor: Contracting CD4+ clones turned up mainly in the CM and EM memory subsets, whereas EMRA was where CD8+ clones were enriched. Some responding clones were found in pre-infection memory, which suggests that pre-existing cross-reactive memory T cells took part in the SARS-CoV-2 response. SARS-CoV-2 specificity was not confirmed for the second-wave clones peaking on day 37. Clones contracting from day 15 to 85 had balanced CD4/CD8 phenotypes, while a second wave expanding from day 15 to 37 was biased towards CD4+. The study included only a couple of mild cases, and larger cohorts that include severe cases with pre-infection samples were judged to be necessary.

Ficoll-Paque density gradient centrifugation was used to isolate PBMCs. CDR1 is given as MNHEY and CDR2 as SVGAGI, both from the germline V gene. The CDR3 contains 15 residues, cysteine and phenylalanine counted. Left in the record is the CDR3 DNA by itself, 45 bases read in frame from the first base. From V the trimming removes 6 bases and from J it removes 8 bases, while the gene matches leave 9 bases of the junction unaccounted for. The TCR was taken from an adult woman who had mild COVID-19 (a few samples of this study predate the infection). The sample titles of this study are shuffled in the database, so cell type and time point are left out; the donor was told from shared clones. The specimen sequenced was PBMCs or a T cell subset sorted from them (not recorded which). The sequence is built from TRBV6-5 and TRBJ1-6, with 8 middle bases fitting TRBD1. The CDR3 sequence is CASSRGQGQYSPLHF. The DNA sequence is as follows: TGTGCCAGCAGCCGCGGACAGGGACAGTATTCACCCCTCCACTTT.